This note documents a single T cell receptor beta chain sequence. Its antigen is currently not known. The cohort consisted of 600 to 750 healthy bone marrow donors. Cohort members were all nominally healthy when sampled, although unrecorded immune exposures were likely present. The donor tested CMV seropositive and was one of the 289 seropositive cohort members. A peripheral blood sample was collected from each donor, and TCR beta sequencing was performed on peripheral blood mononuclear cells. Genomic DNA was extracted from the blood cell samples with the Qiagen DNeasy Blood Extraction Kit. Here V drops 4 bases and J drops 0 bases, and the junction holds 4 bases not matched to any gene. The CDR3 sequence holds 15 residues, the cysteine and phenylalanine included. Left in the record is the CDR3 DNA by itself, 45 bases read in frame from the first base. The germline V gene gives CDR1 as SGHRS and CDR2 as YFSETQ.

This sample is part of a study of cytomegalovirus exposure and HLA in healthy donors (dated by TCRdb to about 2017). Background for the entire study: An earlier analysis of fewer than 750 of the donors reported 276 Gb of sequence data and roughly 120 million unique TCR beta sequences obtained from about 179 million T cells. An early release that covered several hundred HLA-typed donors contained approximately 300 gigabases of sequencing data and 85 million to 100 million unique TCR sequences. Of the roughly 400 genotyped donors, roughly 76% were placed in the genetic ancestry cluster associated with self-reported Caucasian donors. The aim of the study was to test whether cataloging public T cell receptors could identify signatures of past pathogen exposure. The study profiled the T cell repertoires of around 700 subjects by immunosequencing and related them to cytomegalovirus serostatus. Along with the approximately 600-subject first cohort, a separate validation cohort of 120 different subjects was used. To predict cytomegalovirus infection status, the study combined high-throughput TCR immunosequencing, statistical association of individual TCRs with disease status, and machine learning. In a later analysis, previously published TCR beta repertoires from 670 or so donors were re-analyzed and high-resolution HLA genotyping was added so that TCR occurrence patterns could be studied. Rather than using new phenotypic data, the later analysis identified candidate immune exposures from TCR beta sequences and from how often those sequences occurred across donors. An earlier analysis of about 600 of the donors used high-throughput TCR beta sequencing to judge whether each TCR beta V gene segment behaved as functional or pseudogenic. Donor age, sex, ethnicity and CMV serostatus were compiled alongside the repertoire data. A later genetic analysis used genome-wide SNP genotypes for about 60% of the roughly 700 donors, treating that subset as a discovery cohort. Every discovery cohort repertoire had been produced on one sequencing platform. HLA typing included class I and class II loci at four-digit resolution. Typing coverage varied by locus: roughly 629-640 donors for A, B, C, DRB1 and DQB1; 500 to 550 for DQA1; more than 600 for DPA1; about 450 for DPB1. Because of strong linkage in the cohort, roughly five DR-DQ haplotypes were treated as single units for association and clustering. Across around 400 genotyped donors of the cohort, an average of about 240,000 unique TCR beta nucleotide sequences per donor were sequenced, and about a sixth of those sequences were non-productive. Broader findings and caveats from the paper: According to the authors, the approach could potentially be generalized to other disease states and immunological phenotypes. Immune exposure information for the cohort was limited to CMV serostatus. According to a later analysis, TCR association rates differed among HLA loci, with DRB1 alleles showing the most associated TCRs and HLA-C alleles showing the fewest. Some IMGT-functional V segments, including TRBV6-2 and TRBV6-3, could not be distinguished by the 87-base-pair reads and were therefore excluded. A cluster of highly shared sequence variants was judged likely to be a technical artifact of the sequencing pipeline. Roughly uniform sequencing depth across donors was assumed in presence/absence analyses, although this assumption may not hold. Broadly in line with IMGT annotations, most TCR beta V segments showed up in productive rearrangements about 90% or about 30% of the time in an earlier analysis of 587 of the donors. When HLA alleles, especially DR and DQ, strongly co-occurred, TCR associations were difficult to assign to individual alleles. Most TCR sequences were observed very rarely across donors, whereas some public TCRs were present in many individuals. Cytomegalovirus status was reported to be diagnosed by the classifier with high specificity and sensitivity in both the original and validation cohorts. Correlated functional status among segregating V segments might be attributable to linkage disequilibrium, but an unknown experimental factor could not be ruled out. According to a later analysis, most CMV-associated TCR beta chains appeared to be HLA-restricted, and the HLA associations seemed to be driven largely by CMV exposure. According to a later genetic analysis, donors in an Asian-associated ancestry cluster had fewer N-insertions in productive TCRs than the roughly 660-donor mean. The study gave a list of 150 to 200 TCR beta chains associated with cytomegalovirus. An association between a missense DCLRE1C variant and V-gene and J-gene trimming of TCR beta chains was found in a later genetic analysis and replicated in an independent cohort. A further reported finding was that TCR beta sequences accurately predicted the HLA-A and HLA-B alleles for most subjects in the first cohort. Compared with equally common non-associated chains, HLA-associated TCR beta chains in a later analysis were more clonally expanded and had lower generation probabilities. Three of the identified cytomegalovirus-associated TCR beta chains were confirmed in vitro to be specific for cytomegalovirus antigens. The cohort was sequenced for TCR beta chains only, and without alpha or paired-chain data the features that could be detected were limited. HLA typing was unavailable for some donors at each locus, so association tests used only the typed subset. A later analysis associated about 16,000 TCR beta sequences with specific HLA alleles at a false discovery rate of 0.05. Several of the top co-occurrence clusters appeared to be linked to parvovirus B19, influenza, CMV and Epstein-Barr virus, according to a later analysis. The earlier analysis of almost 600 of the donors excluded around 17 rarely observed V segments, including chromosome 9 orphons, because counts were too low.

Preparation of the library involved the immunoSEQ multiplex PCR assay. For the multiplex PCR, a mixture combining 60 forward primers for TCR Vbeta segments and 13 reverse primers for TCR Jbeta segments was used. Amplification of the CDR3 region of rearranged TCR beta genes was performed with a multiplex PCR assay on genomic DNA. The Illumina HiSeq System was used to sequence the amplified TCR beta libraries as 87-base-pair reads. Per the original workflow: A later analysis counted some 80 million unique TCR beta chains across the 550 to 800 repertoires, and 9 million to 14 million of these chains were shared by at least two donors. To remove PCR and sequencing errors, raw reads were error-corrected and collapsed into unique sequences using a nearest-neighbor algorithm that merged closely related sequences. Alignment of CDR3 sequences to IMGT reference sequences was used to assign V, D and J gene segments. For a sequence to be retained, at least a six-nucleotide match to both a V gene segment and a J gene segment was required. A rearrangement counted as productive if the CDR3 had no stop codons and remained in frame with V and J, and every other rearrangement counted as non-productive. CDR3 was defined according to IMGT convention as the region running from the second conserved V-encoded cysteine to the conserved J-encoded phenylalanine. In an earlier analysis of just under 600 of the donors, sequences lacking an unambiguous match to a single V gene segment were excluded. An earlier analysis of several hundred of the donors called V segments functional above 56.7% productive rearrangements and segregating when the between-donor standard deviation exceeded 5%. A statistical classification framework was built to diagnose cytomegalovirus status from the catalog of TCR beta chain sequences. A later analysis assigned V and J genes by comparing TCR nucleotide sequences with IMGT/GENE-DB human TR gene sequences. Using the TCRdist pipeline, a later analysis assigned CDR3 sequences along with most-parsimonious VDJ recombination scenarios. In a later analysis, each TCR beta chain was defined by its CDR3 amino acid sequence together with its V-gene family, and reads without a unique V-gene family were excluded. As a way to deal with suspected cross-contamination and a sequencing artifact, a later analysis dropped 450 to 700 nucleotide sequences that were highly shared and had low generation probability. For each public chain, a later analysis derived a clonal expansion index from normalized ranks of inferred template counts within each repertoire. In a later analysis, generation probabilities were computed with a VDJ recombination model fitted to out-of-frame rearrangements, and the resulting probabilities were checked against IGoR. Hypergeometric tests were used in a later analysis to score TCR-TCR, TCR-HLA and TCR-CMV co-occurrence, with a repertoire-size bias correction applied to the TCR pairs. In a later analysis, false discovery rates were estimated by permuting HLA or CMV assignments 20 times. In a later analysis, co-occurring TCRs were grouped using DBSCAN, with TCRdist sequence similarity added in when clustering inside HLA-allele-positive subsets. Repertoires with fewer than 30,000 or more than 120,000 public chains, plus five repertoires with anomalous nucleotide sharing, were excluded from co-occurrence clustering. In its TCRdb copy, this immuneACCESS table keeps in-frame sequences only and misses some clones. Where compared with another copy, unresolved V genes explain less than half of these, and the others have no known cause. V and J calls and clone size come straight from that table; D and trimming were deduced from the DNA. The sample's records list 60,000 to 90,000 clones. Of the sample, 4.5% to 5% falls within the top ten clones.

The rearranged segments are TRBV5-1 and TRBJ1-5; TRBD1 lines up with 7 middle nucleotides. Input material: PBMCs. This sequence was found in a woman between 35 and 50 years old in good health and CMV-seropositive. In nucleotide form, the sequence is TGCGCCAGCAGCGCGGGACAGTATAGCAATCAGCCCCAGCATTTT. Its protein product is CASSAGQYSNQPQHF.